The source of this T cell receptor beta chain is a study of T cell responses to AZD1222 COVID-19 vaccine. TCRdb's table, derived via immunoSEQ multiplex PCR, lists solely in-frame clones and lacks some. The top ten hold approximately 2% of the sample, which has under 150,000 clones, more than 90% seen once. Germline assignment: CDR1 MDHEN and CDR2 SYDVKM. CDR3 length equals 17 residues. V gave up 6 bases and J gave up 0 bases; unmatched junction bases: 10. Study results and limitations: At study baseline, merely several AZD1222 recipients were seropositive. Females made up more of the donors, who were largely white British, and clonal diversity may have come out too low. As reported, nearly half of all spike-specific TCRs target variant regions that are unmutated.

Notes on this clone: Its antigen remains unknown.

The specimen was peripheral blood, collected 28 days after the second AZD1222 dose. V usage is TRBV28 and J usage is TRBJ1-4, with 7 nucleotides matching TRBD1. The source is an adult who received the AZD1222 COVID-19 vaccine. This CDR3 is CASRSGTDLATNEKLFF. The CDR3 nucleotides read TGTGCCAGCAGATCCGGGACAGATCTTGCAACTAATGAAAAACTGTTTTTT.